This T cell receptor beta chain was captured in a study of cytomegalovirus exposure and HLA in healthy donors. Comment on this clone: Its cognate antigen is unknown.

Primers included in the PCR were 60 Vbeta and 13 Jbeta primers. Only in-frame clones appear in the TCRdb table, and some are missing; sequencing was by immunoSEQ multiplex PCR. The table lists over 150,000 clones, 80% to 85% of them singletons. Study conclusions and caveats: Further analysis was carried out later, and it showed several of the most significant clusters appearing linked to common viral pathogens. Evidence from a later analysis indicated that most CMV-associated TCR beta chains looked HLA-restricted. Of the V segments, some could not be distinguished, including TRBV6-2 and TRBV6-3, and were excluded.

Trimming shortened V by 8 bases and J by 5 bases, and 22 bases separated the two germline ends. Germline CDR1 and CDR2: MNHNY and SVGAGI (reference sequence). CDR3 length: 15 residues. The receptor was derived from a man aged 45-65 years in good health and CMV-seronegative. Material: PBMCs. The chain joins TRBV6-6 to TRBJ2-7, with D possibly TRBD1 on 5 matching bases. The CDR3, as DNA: TGTGCCAGCCCGAAGGGGCCCGTGCCTGGGGACGAGCAGTACTTC. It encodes CASPKGPVPGDEQYF.